A selection of T cell receptor beta chains follows, all from one sample in a study of T-cell memory formation after mild COVID-19. TCRdb itself ran the 5' RACE reads through MiXCR, one entry per CDR3 protein. The sample contains 350,000 to 450,000 distinct CDR3 sequences, 25% to 30% of which appear only once. The sample comprised PBMCs or a T cell subset sorted from them (not recorded which). These receptors were collected from an adult woman who had mild COVID-19 (a few samples of this study predate the infection). Cell type and time point are not known. Each CDR3 is given without its conserved first and last residue. A D gene is named only where the DNA matches it firmly.

v_call,d_call,cdr3_aa
TRBV4-1,TRBD2,ASSDGLAGHEQY
TRBV20-1,.,SASGLPANYGYT
TRBV18,TRBD1,ASSPRTGLSYEQY
TRBV12-3/TRBV12-4,TRBD2,ASSSGLAVYNEQF
TRBV7-8,TRBD2,ASSLGGLAGDLGQF
TRBV29-1,.,SVEDLGGNTEAF
TRBV5-6,.,ASSLPMGAADTQY
TRBV20-1,.,SASGSSNQPQN
TRBV4-1,TRBD2,ASSRASGGDSYEQY
TRBV7-9,TRBD1,ASSPGTGRLDEQY
TRBV20-1,.,SATTGTEAF
TRBV12-3/TRBV12-4,.,ASRRDKAIPNEQF
TRBV18,TRBD1,ASSPPLHGQGNYGYT
TRBV7-2,TRBD1,ASSLPGTGGPNYGYT
TRBV7-9,.,ASSFLYSRLNTEAF
TRBV4-2,TRBD1,ASRQTGEETQY
TRBV7-2,TRBD2,ASSLPGGPRNIQY
TRBV27,TRBD1,ASSAAGGTYEQY
TRBV7-2,TRBD2,ASSLGASGGRDTQY
TRBV15,TRBD1,ATSNSDRGQPYGYT
TRBV24-1,.,ATRSGSALGNEQF
TRBV24-1,.,ATSQTEGASYEQY
TRBV7-2,TRBD1,ASSSTGTGNYGYT
TRBV12-3/TRBV12-4,.,ASSVSPEGAANYGYT
TRBV29-1,.,SVEDGLDYEQY
TRBV5-5,.,ASNQPTVDTEAF
TRBV3-1,.,ASSQDSLGSTDTQY
TRBV6-6,.,ASRMAGDQPQH
TRBV6-5,TRBD2,ASRSGLAGPPYNEQF